Each of the 29 T cell receptor beta chains below was sequenced from the same sample in a study of a mutant IDH1 vaccine in newly diagnosed glioma. No antigen has been assigned to these receptors. The protocol was immunoSEQ multiplex PCR, while the TCRdb copy is restricted to in-frame clones and leaves out a portion. Of roughly 38,000 clones listed, roughly 82% are singletons. Documented time point: week 47, end of study. What each vaccine dose contained was 300 ug of mutant IDH1 20-mer peptide, accompanied by topical imiquimod. The input for sequencing was PBMCs, taken from a glioma patient whose treatment included an IDH1 peptide vaccine. These receptors were collected from a man younger than 35 with glioma. Some clones in this sample may be carry-over from other donors' samples.

This chain's CDR3 is CASSQELQSPYGYTF. DNA for the CDR3: TGCGCCAGCAGCCAAGAGTTACAAAGCCCCTATGGCTACACCTTC. The chain uses TRBV4-3 and TRBJ1-2; no definite D call. The V gene lost 0 bases and the J gene lost 4 bases, with 12 bases spanning the gap. The CDR3 length is 15 residues. The germline CDR1 and CDR2 sequences are LGHNA and YSLEER.

The chain carries TRBV7-9 and TRBJ1-2; TRBD1 matches 7 bases. The germline V gene has CDR1 SEHNR and CDR2 FQNEAQ (reference sequence). V shed 7 bases, J shed 5 bases, and the junction held 16 bases outside the gene matches. CDR3 length: 16 residues. CDR3 in DNA: TGTGCCAGCACCCTAGCAGGGGGACGGAGCAAATATGGCTACACCTTC. It is translated as CASTLAGGRSKYGYTF.

Turning to this clone: An end of the junction differs from the germline gene, which may be a read error. CDR3 sequence: CASSSLGRIPIF. CDR3 in DNA: TGTGCCAGCAGCTCCCTTGGACGGATCCCAATCTTC. The chain has TRBV11-1 and TRBJ1-2; D ambiguous. CDR1 SGHAT and CDR2 FQDESV come from the germline V gene (reference sequence). This CDR3 contains 12 residues.

The rearrangement links TRBV5-1 to TRBJ2-5; 7 nucleotides agree with TRBD1. Losses at the gene ends were 4 bases for V and 5 bases for J; bases not matched to a gene: 11. The CDR3 is 15 residues long. Germline V lookup: CDR1 SGHRS, CDR2 YFSETQ. CDR3 DNA sequence: TGCGCCAGCAGCCGGACAGGTGCGGGTGGGGAGACCCAGTACTTC. It codes for CASSRTGAGGETQYF.

This clone was counted a single time. The chain joins TRBV2 to TRBJ1-5; D call uncertain. V lost 7 bases and J 9 bases, leaving 19 bases between the germline ends. The CDR3 spans 14 residues. Per germline, CDR1 SNHLY and CDR2 FYNNEI. CDR3 bases: TGTGCCAGCACCAAAGACGGGGTGATGGGGCCCCAGCATTTT. Encoded protein: CASTKDGVMGPQHF.

The gene calls are TRBV29-1 and TRBJ2-1; D is unclear. Between the trimmed V and J ends, which lost 6 bases and 5 bases, there was a span of 5 bases. In germline, CDR1 is SQVTM, CDR2 ANQGSEA. The CDR3 runs to 10 residues. CDR3 amino acids: CSVADNEQFF. CDR3 sequence (DNA): TGCAGCGTCGCCGACAATGAGCAGTTCTTC.

J is TRBJ2-1 and V is TRBV4-2; 11 bases agree with TRBD2. This CDR3 comprises 15 residues. V gave up 4 bases and J gave up 4 bases; unmatched junction bases: 3. Per the germline V gene, CDR1 is LGHNA and CDR2 is YNFKEQ. The CDR3 spells CASSPGLAEYNEQFF. Written as DNA, the CDR3 is TGTGCCAGCAGCCCGGGACTAGCGGAGTACAATGAGCAGTTCTTC.

The CDR3 nucleotides read TGTGCCAGCAGCCCAGGAGGGGGGGGTCAGCCCCAGCATTTT. It translates to CASSPGGGGQPQHF. The V gene is TRBV7-9, the J gene TRBJ1-5, with TRBD1 as a possible D gene (6 bases). V dropped 5 bases and J dropped 6 bases, with 14 bases sitting between them. In germline, CDR1 is SEHNR, CDR2 FQNEAQ (reference sequence). The CDR3 totals 14 residues. Together with reference TRBV7-9 and TRBJ1-5, the CDR3 gives the full variable domain: DTGVSQNPRHKITKRGQNVTFRCDPISEHNRLYWYRQTLGQGPEFLTYFQNEAQLEKSRLLSDRFSAERPKGSFSTLEIQRTEQGDSAMYLCASSPGGGGQPQHFGDGTRLSIL.

The chain carries TRBV4-3 and TRBJ2-7, with TRBD2 identical over 12 bases. The CDR3 is 15 amino acids. J gave up 7 bases and V 1 base, and 5 bases lay outside the gene matches. Germline V gene lookup returns CDR1 LGHNA and CDR2 YSLEER. CDR3 sequence (DNA): TGCGCCAGCAGCCAAGGGACTAGCGGGATCGGTGAGCAGTACTTC. Translated: CASSQGTSGIGEQYF.

The genes are TRBV13 and TRBJ2-3; 9 bases fit TRBD1. The CDR3 consists of 17 residues. Germline CDR1 is PRHDT and CDR2 is FYEKMQ (reference sequence). V was clipped by 5 bases and J by 4 bases; unmatched bases: 13. The CDR3 loop is CASSHLGTGRFPDTQYF. The CDR3 DNA reads as TGTGCCAGCAGCCACTTGGGGACAGGGCGTTTCCCAGATACGCAGTATTTT. Complete variable domain (other parts from reference TRBV13 and TRBJ2-3): AAGVIQSPRHLIKEKRETATLKCYPIPRHDTVYWYQQGPGQDPQFLISFYEKMQSDKGSIPDRFSAQQFSDYHSELNMSSLELGDSALYFCASSHLGTGRFPDTQYFGPGTRLTVL.

V and J are TRBV6-5 and TRBJ2-5; 13 nucleotides match TRBD2. The CDR3 runs 15 residues. The V and J ends lost 4 bases and 5 bases, in that order; junction bases with no gene match: 4. Germline CDR1 and CDR2: MNHEY and SVGAGI. The CDR3 sequence: CASSSGTSGAETQYF. In DNA, the CDR3 is TGTGCCAGCAGTTCCGGGACTAGCGGGGCCGAGACCCAGTACTTC.

The V call is TRBV30, the J call TRBJ1-1; a possible D gene is TRBD1 (6 bases). Germline values: CDR1 GTSNPN, CDR2 SVGIG (reference sequence). This CDR3 comprises 13 residues. Trimming shortened V by 5 bases and J by 4 bases, and 14 bases separated the two germline ends. This chain's CDR3 is CAWQVQGGTEAFF. CDR3 DNA: TGTGCCTGGCAGGTACAGGGAGGCACTGAAGCTTTCTTT.

The V gene is TRBV19, the J gene TRBJ1-3; maybe TRBD1 (5 bases). Germline CDR1 reads LNHDA; CDR2 reads SQIVND (reference sequence). The ends were cut back, 5 bases at V and 2 bases at J, with 31 bases in the middle. The CDR3 contains 21 residues. CDR3 loop: CASSCMGRIWEGPNTGNTIYF. The CDR3 DNA is TGTGCCAGTAGTTGTATGGGGAGGATTTGGGAGGGGCCCAACACTGGAAACACCATATATTTT.

J is TRBJ2-1 and V is TRBV5-6; D is possibly TRBD2 (5 bases). The CDR3 sequence is 12 residues long. V gave up 2 bases and J gave up 12 bases, with 12 bases separating them. Germline CDR1 SGHDT, CDR2 YYEEEE. The CDR3: CASSLTESGQFF. CDR3 bases: TGTGCCAGCAGCTTAACAGAAAGCGGGCAGTTCTTC.

The V and J genes are TRBV4-1 and TRBJ2-7; D may match TRBD1 or TRBD2 (5 bases each). The germline CDR1 and CDR2 sequences are MGHRA and YSYEKL. Trimming took 3 bases from V and 3 from J, leaving 9 bases between them. CDR3 size: 13 residues. CDR3 sequence (DNA): TGCGCCAGCAGCCACCGGGACGGCTACGAGCAGTACTTC. Protein sequence: CASSHRDGYEQYF.

The chain employs TRBV13 and TRBJ2-1, with 9 bases aligning to TRBD1. Looked up from germline, CDR1 is PRHDT and CDR2 is FYEKMQ (reference sequence). V lost 4 bases, J lost 2 bases, and 6 bases stayed unmatched. The CDR3 has 16 amino acids. This CDR3 reads CASSSTGGRTYNEQFF. The CDR3 coding sequence is TGTGCCAGCAGCTCGACAGGGGGGAGGACCTACAATGAGCAGTTCTTC.

This sequence joins TRBV15 and TRBJ2-5; 7 bases agree with TRBD2. Unmatched junction bases numbered 1, after V lost 0 bases and J lost 3 bases. The CDR3 is 14 amino acids. Germline CDR1 LNHNV, CDR2 YYDKDF (reference sequence). The CDR3 DNA reads TGTGCCACCAGCAGAGATGGGGGGGAAGAGACCCAGTACTTC. This codes for CATSRDGGEETQYF.

This clone was seen just once. The chain has TRBV10-3 and TRBJ2-7; D unresolved. This CDR3 is 14 amino acids long. Germline CDR1 reads ENHRY; CDR2 reads SYGVKD. V lost 4 bases and J lost 1, with 11 bases in between. CDR3 sequence reads: CAISANQPSYEQYF. The CDR3 nucleotides are TGTGCCATCAGTGCGAATCAACCGTCCTACGAGCAGTACTTC.

The rearrangement links TRBV19 to TRBJ2-2, with a possible D match to TRBD1 (6 bases). The V end was cut by 5 bases, the J end by 3 bases, with 10 bases between. The CDR3 is 14 residues long. Germline V lookup: CDR1 LNHDA, CDR2 SQIVND (reference sequence). CDR3 residues: CASSGGFYTGELFF. Here the CDR3 DNA reads TGTGCCAGTAGTGGGGGCTTTTACACCGGGGAGCTGTTTTTT.

The gene calls are TRBV5-1 and TRBJ2-3; 16 bases fit TRBD2. Per the germline V gene, CDR1 is SGHRS and CDR2 is YFSETQ. The CDR3 has 18 amino acids. V lost 5 bases to trimming and J lost 3 bases; unmatched junction nucleotides: 9. This chain's CDR3 is CASRLPGTSGGVTDTQYF. The CDR3 DNA is TGCGCCAGCAGGCTTCCCGGGACTAGCGGGGGGGTAACAGATACGCAGTATTTT.

V usage is TRBV29-1 and J usage is TRBJ1-1, with D perhaps TRBD1 (5 bases). V was shortened by 6 bases and J by 2 bases, with 13 bases between the two germline ends. The V gene's germline CDR1 is SQVTM and CDR2 ANQGSEA. This CDR3 has 13 residues. Here the CDR3 DNA reads TGCAGCGTACTCGGACGGACAAACACTGAAGCTTTCTTT. Translation gives CSVLGRTNTEAFF.

The genes are TRBV5-6 and TRBJ2-2; D is perhaps TRBD2 (6 bases). CDR3 length: 17 residues. Looked up from germline, CDR1 is SGHDT and CDR2 is YYEEEE. Trimming cost V 3 bases and J 6 bases, with 21 bases left between them. The CDR3 DNA sequence: TGTGCCAGCAGCTCCGACCTTAGCGGTTGGGGCGCCGGGGAGCTGTTTTTT. Its translation: CASSSDLSGWGAGELFF.

This clone is a singleton in its sample. This chain joins TRBV27 and TRBJ1-5; D unclear. This CDR3 has 14 residues. Germline loops: CDR1 MNHEY, CDR2 SMNVEV (reference sequence). Trimming took off 8 bases at V and 1 base at J, with 12 bases between the two ends. The CDR3 DNA reads as TGTGCCAGCCAACTAGGAGGGAGCAATCAGCCCCAGCATTTT. It yields the protein CASQLGGSNQPQHF.

J is TRBJ2-3 and V is TRBV6-5; D perhaps matches TRBD2 (6 bases). Trimming stripped 6 bases from V and 3 bases from J, with 16 bases between. This CDR3 contains 15 residues. Germline CDR1 is MNHEY and CDR2 is SVGAGI. The CDR3 DNA reads TGTGCCAGCAGCCCCGGAGGGGTTCGGACAGATACGCAGTATTTT. The encoded protein is CASSPGGVRTDTQYF.

The chain employs TRBV2 and TRBJ1-1, with unresolved D. The V and J ends lost 6 bases and 3 bases respectively, with 8 bases between them. The CDR3 consists of 12 residues. Germline CDR1 and CDR2: SNHLY and FYNNEI. Here the CDR3 DNA reads TGTGCCAGCAGGGTACAATACACTGAAGCTTTCTTT. This codes for CASRVQYTEAFF.

The rearrangement uses TRBV7-8 and TRBJ1-2, with D uncertain. V was cut by 5 bases and J by 5 bases, with 15 bases left in between. The germline V gene has CDR1 SGHVS and CDR2 FQNEAQ. CDR3 size: 14 residues. DNA of the CDR3: TGTGCCAGCAGCCCCCGTTGGACGGTATATGGCTACACCTTC. Encoded protein: CASSPRWTVYGYTF. Based on the CDR3 plus reference TRBV7-8 and TRBJ1-2, the full variable domain is GAGVSQSPRYKVAKRGQDVALRCDPISGHVSLFWYQQALGQGPEFLTYFQNEAQLDKSGLPSDRFFAERPEGSVSTLKIQRTQQEDSAVYLCASSPRWTVYGYTFGSGTRLTVV.

This clone showed up just once. The V call is TRBV11-3, the J call TRBJ2-2, with D hard to call. Germline CDR1 SGHNT, CDR2 YENEEA. The CDR3 runs to 12 residues. The V gene lost 1 base and the J gene lost 8 bases, with 5 bases spanning the gap. The CDR3 loop is CASSLGVGELFF. The CDR3 bases are TGTGCCAGCAGCTTAGGGGTTGGGGAGCTGTTTTTT.

DNA of the CDR3: TGTGCCAGCAGCTTGGCCAAGCCGGCTTTCTCTGGAAACACCATATATTTT. Translating it yields CASSLAKPAFSGNTIYF. The chain recombines TRBV5-6 with TRBJ1-3; D unresolved. Germline loops: CDR1 SGHDT, CDR2 YYEEEE. The length of the CDR3 is 17 residues. Trimming removed 0 bases at V and 0 bases at J, with 13 bases between.

The chain links TRBV4-3 to TRBJ2-1; possible D gene TRBD2, 5 bases. The CDR3 runs 16 residues. V dropped 0 bases and J dropped 1 base, with 10 bases sitting between them. Germline-derived CDR1 and CDR2 are LGHNA and YSLEER. CDR3 coding DNA: TGCGCCAGCAGCCAAGAAAGAACGGGATCCTACAATGAGCAGTTCTTC. It encodes CASSQERTGSYNEQFF.